A selection of T cell receptor beta chains follows, all from one sample in a study of shared clonotypes between healthy human individuals. Profiled with immunoSEQ multiplex PCR; TCRdb holds only in-frame clones, not every one. Among a few million clones, 93% were seen once, and the ten largest hold under 0.45%. The sample consisted of naive CD4+ T cells from PBMCs. These TCRs come from a young man in good health. Some clones in this sample may be carry-over from other donors' samples. CDR3s include the opening cysteine and the closing phenylalanine or tryptophan. D genes are given only for firm matches. A row's size may be missing; if present it is once, few, many or a size class.

v_gene: TRBV5-1
j_gene: TRBJ2-5
d_gene: -
abundance: -
len: 14
CDR3nt: TGCGCCAGCAGCTCTGGACCGCCACAAGAGACCCAGTACTTC
CDR3aa: CASSSGPPQETQYF

v_gene: TRBV6-5
j_gene: TRBJ1-3
d_gene: TRBD1
abundance: -
len: 15
CDR3nt: TGTGCCAGCAGTAGGGGACAGGGTTATGGAAACACCATATATTTT
CDR3aa: CASSRGQGYGNTIYF

v_gene: TRBV27
j_gene: TRBJ2-7
d_gene: TRBD1
abundance: -
len: 16
CDR3nt: TGTGCCAGCAGTACGTACGGACAGGGTACCTCCTACGAGCAGTACTTC
CDR3aa: CASSTYGQGTSYEQYF

v_gene: TRBV6-1
j_gene: TRBJ2-2
d_gene: TRBD1
abundance: -
len: 15
CDR3nt: TGTGCCAGCAGTGTTCGGACAGGGGTATCCGGGGAGCTGTTTTTT
CDR3aa: CASSVRTGVSGELFF

v_gene: TRBV5-4
j_gene: TRBJ2-5
d_gene: -
abundance: -
len: 13
CDR3nt: TGTGCCAGCAGCCCCGGGACCCAAGAGACCCAGTACTTC
CDR3aa: CASSPGTQETQYF

v_gene: TRBV2
j_gene: TRBJ1-1
d_gene: TRBD1
abundance: -
len: 13
CDR3nt: TGTGCCAGACGGGACAGCCCCAACACTGAAGCTTTCTTT
CDR3aa: CARRDSPNTEAFF

v_gene: TRBV11-3
j_gene: TRBJ2-3
d_gene: -
abundance: -
len: 15
CDR3nt: TGTGCCAGCAGCTTGAGCCAGGGGACGGTAGATACGCAGTATTTT
CDR3aa: CASSLSQGTVDTQYF

v_gene: TRBV5-6
j_gene: TRBJ1-1
d_gene: -
abundance: -
len: 18
CDR3nt: TGTGCCAGCAGCAACACAGGCGTTCCATTCGTGGGGAACACTGAAGCTTTCTTT
CDR3aa: CASSNTGVPFVGNTEAFF

v_gene: TRBV5-1
j_gene: TRBJ2-5
d_gene: TRBD1
abundance: -
len: 15
CDR3nt: TGCGCCAGCAACCTCGGGACAGCCACTCAAGAGACCCAGTACTTC
CDR3aa: CASNLGTATQETQYF

v_gene: TRBV18
j_gene: TRBJ2-5
d_gene: -
abundance: -
len: 15
CDR3nt: TGTGCCAGCTCACACCTAAGGGAAGCCCAAGAGACCCAGTACTTC
CDR3aa: CASSHLREAQETQYF

v_gene: TRBV10-3
j_gene: TRBJ1-1
d_gene: -
abundance: once
len: 16
CDR3nt: TGTGCCATCAGTGAAGGGGCAGGGGAGGGGAACACTGAAGCTTTCTTT
CDR3aa: CAISEGAGEGNTEAFF

v_gene: TRBV2
j_gene: TRBJ1-3
d_gene: -
abundance: -
len: 13
CDR3nt: TGTGCCAGCACTCGGACAGAGGGAAACACCATATATTTT
CDR3aa: CASTRTEGNTIYF

v_gene: TRBV9
j_gene: TRBJ2-3
d_gene: -
abundance: -
len: 15
CDR3nt: TGTGCCAGCAGCCCATTAAGTGTGGGCCCAGATACGCAGTATTTT
CDR3aa: CASSPLSVGPDTQYF

v_gene: TRBV6-1
j_gene: TRBJ2-3
d_gene: -
abundance: -
len: 18
CDR3nt: TGTGCCAGCAGTGAAGCGTATGGGACCCCTGACAGCACAGATACGCAGTATTTT
CDR3aa: CASSEAYGTPDSTDTQYF

v_gene: TRBV5-1
j_gene: TRBJ2-5
d_gene: TRBD2
abundance: -
len: 14
CDR3nt: TGCGCCAGCAGCGATACTAGCGCCCAAGAGACCCAGTACTTC
CDR3aa: CASSDTSAQETQYF

v_gene: TRBV4-1
j_gene: TRBJ2-5
d_gene: TRBD1
abundance: -
len: 17
CDR3nt: TGCGCCAGCAGCCAAGCCGGGGACAGAAGGGGTCGAGAGACCCAGTACTTC
CDR3aa: CASSQAGDRRGRETQYF

v_gene: TRBV11-2
j_gene: TRBJ1-5
d_gene: -
abundance: -
len: 14
CDR3nt: TGTGCCAGCAGTTTGGACAGATTGGATCAGCCCCAGCATTTT
CDR3aa: CASSLDRLDQPQHF

v_gene: TRBV15
j_gene: TRBJ1-2
d_gene: TRBD1
abundance: -
len: 15
CDR3nt: TGTGCCACCAGCATAGGAACAGGGGTTTACTATGGCTACACCTTC
CDR3aa: CATSIGTGVYYGYTF

v_gene: TRBV11-2
j_gene: TRBJ2-7
d_gene: -
abundance: -
len: 16
CDR3nt: TGTGCCAGCAGCGAACCCTGGAGGGGATCGGCATACGAGCAGTACTTC
CDR3aa: CASSEPWRGSAYEQYF

v_gene: TRBV10-3
j_gene: TRBJ2-7
d_gene: -
abundance: -
len: 13
CDR3nt: TGTGCCATCAGGGGGGCAGGGAAAGTCGAGCAGTACTTC
CDR3aa: CAIRGAGKVEQYF

v_gene: TRBV7-9
j_gene: TRBJ2-3
d_gene: -
abundance: once
len: 17
CDR3nt: TGTGCCAGCAGCTCTTCGCTGGGAGTCTCGAGCACAGATACGCAGTATTTT
CDR3aa: CASSSSLGVSSTDTQYF

v_gene: TRBV7-3
j_gene: TRBJ2-3
d_gene: TRBD2
abundance: -
len: 16
CDR3nt: TGTGCCAGCAGCGCCGGGGGGACGGGGTCCACAGATACGCAGTATTTT
CDR3aa: CASSAGGTGSTDTQYF

v_gene: TRBV5-8
j_gene: TRBJ1-2
d_gene: -
abundance: -
len: 15
CDR3nt: TGTGCCAGCAGCTTGGACGGGAAAGTGGTAGTTGGCTACACCTTC
CDR3aa: CASSLDGKVVVGYTF

v_gene: TRBV28
j_gene: TRBJ1-4
d_gene: TRBD1
abundance: -
len: 15
CDR3nt: TGTGCCCACAAGGCAGGGGGCCGGACTAATGAAAAACTGTTTTTT
CDR3aa: CAHKAGGRTNEKLFF

v_gene: TRBV7-3
j_gene: TRBJ2-3
d_gene: -
abundance: -
len: 12
CDR3nt: TGTGCCAGCACCCCCGACGGTAATACGCAGTATTTT
CDR3aa: CASTPDGNTQYF

v_gene: TRBV7-8
j_gene: TRBJ1-2
d_gene: -
abundance: -
len: 16
CDR3nt: TGTGCCAGCAGCTTAGTCTCAGCTTACACTAACTATGGCTACACCTTC
CDR3aa: CASSLVSAYTNYGYTF

v_gene: TRBV7-2
j_gene: TRBJ2-4
d_gene: -
abundance: -
len: 15
CDR3nt: TGTGCCAGCAGCTTGGGGGGTGTTGGCAAAAACATTCAGTACTTC
CDR3aa: CASSLGGVGKNIQYF

v_gene: TRBV29-1
j_gene: TRBJ1-2
d_gene: TRBD1
abundance: -
len: 13
CDR3nt: TGCAGCGTCACAGGGGAGGGGTTTGACGGCTACACCTTC
CDR3aa: CSVTGEGFDGYTF

v_gene: TRBV27
j_gene: TRBJ2-7
d_gene: TRBD2
abundance: -
len: 15
CDR3nt: TGTGCCAGCAGTTTTGCTCGGGAGGGCTTCTACGAGCAGTACTTC
CDR3aa: CASSFAREGFYEQYF

v_gene: TRBV4-2
j_gene: TRBJ2-3
d_gene: TRBD1
abundance: -
len: 17
CDR3nt: TGTGCCAGCAGCCGGTACTCCGGGACAGAAGGAACAGATACGCAGTATTTT
CDR3aa: CASSRYSGTEGTDTQYF

v_gene: TRBV19
j_gene: TRBJ1-5
d_gene: -
abundance: few
len: 13
CDR3nt: TGTGCCAGTAGTATACGAGAGAATCAGCCCCAGCATTTT
CDR3aa: CASSIRENQPQHF

v_gene: TRBV12-5
j_gene: TRBJ2-5
d_gene: TRBD1
abundance: -
len: 15
CDR3nt: TGTGCTAGTGGTTTGAGGACAGGGGACCAAGAGACCCAGTACTTC
CDR3aa: CASGLRTGDQETQYF

v_gene: TRBV7-9
j_gene: TRBJ2-1
d_gene: -
abundance: once
len: 15
CDR3nt: TGTGCCAGCAGCCTCAGGGTAAGCTCCTACAATGAGCAGTTCTTC
CDR3aa: CASSLRVSSYNEQFF

v_gene: TRBV7-9
j_gene: TRBJ2-1
d_gene: TRBD1
abundance: -
len: 17
CDR3nt: TGTGCCAGCAGCTTAGGGGCAGGGGGCATTATATACAATGAGCAGTTCTTC
CDR3aa: CASSLGAGGIIYNEQFF

v_gene: TRBV2
j_gene: TRBJ2-1
d_gene: TRBD1
abundance: -
len: 14
CDR3nt: TGTGCCGGCGACAGGGAGCAAACCTACAATGAGCAGTTCTTC
CDR3aa: CAGDREQTYNEQFF

v_gene: TRBV7-9
j_gene: TRBJ2-3
d_gene: TRBD1
abundance: many
len: 14
CDR3nt: TGTGCCAGCGATAAGGGACAGCACACAGATACGCAGTATTTT
CDR3aa: CASDKGQHTDTQYF

v_gene: TRBV27
j_gene: TRBJ2-1
d_gene: TRBD2
abundance: once
len: 16
CDR3nt: TGTGCCAGCAGACTAGCGGGGCTTAGCTCCTACAATGAGCAGTTCTTC
CDR3aa: CASRLAGLSSYNEQFF

v_gene: TRBV7-9
j_gene: TRBJ2-1
d_gene: TRBD2
abundance: -
len: 16
CDR3nt: TGTGCCAGCACCCCTAGAGGAGCGGGACCCTTGAATGAGCAGTTCTTC
CDR3aa: CASTPRGAGPLNEQFF

v_gene: TRBV28
j_gene: TRBJ2-3
d_gene: TRBD1
abundance: -
len: 16
CDR3nt: TGTGCCAGCACTAACCCACAGGGGGCTGGCACAGATACGCAGTATTTT
CDR3aa: CASTNPQGAGTDTQYF

v_gene: TRBV23-1
j_gene: TRBJ1-3
d_gene: -
abundance: -
len: 19
CDR3nt: TGCGCCAGCACCATAAGCTATGAATCCGGAGGATCCTCTGGAAACACCATATATTTT
CDR3aa: CASTISYESGGSSGNTIYF

v_gene: TRBV19
j_gene: TRBJ1-2
d_gene: -
abundance: -
len: 13
CDR3nt: TGTGCCAGTAGTCACCGGGACACACCTAGCTACACCTTC
CDR3aa: CASSHRDTPSYTF

v_gene: TRBV6-5
j_gene: TRBJ2-1
d_gene: -
abundance: -
len: 13
CDR3nt: TGTGCCAGCAGTTATTCCCGTATCAATGAGCAGTTCTTC
CDR3aa: CASSYSRINEQFF